Described below is a single T cell receptor (beta chain) sequence and its context. Its antigen is still unknown. The data were obtained in a study of a mutant IDH1 vaccine in newly diagnosed glioma. Overall study context: Vaccines were begun 4-6 weeks after radiotherapy alone, or with temozolomide cycles. Most patients had received both radiotherapy and temozolomide, the prior options being radiotherapy, temozolomide, or both. Weeks 35 and 47 hosted visits V12 and V13, respectively.

Here immunoSEQ multiplex PCR was the method, and the copy in TCRdb shows in-frame clones only, minus some. This sample has around 11,000 clones, with 81% found just once. Time point in this sample: week 47, end of study. The content of each vaccine dose was 300 ug of mutant IDH1 20-mer peptide, and topical imiquimod accompanied it. The vaccination schedule gave patients eight doses in weeks 1, 3, 5, 7, 11, 15, 19 and 23. The specimen comprised PBMCs, sampled from a glioma patient whose treatment included an IDH1 peptide vaccine. This TCR was recovered from a man aged 30 to 45 with glioma.

CDR3 amino acids: CASSSTGYQETQYF. In DNA, the CDR3 is TGCGCCAGCAGCTCAACAGGGTACCAAGAGACCCAGTACTTC. The chain links TRBV5-1 to TRBJ2-5; the D gene is possibly TRBD1 (6 bases). The germline V and J ends were trimmed by 3 bases and 0 bases, with 9 bases remaining between them. Germline assignment: CDR1 SGHRS and CDR2 YFSETQ. The CDR3 length is 14 residues.